This T cell receptor beta chain comes out of a study of T cells in Graves' hyperthyroidism and ophthalmopathy. Trimming took 7 bases from V and 3 from J, leaving 12 bases between them. This CDR3 has 13 amino acids. Amplification yielded TCR beta CDR3 regions, with RNA transcripts as the source. TCR CDR3 underwent first-round RT-PCR with the HTBI primer set. TCRdb used MiXCR to reprocess the multiplex PCR reads, holding one entry per CDR3 protein. The repertoire includes hundreds of thousands of distinct CDR3 sequences, about 14% of them detected once, and about 12% sits in the top ten. The V call is TRBV12-3 or TRBV12-4, the J call TRBJ1-1, with D perhaps TRBD1 (6 bases). This TCR was recovered from a woman in her fifties or sixties with Graves' ophthalmopathy. Sample: blood. The CDR3 nucleotides are TGTGCCAGCAAGCTAGGGGGACACACTGAAGCTTTCTTT. Its translation is CASKLGGHTEAFF.